The 22 T cell receptor beta chains in this list originate from one sample, sequenced in a study of blood T cell repertoires in COVID-19. Only in-frame clones appear in the TCRdb table, and some are missing; sequencing was by immunoSEQ multiplex PCR. The data contain nearly 110,000 clones, 90% to 95% of them singletons. The sequencing sample was made of peripheral blood. Source of these receptors: a woman in her 30s with acute or convalescent COVID-19.

The count of this clone is one. The chain is built from TRBV19 and TRBJ2-2; 8 bases line up with TRBD1. The germline gives CDR1 LNHDA, CDR2 SQIVND (reference sequence). The CDR3 is 14 residues long. Losses at the gene ends were 4 bases for V and 7 bases for J; bases not matched to a gene: 5. CDR3: CASSRQGMDGELFF. In nucleotides, the CDR3 is TGTGCCAGTAGTAGACAGGGGATGGACGGGGAGCTGTTTTTT.

The chain employs TRBV30 and TRBJ2-1; a possible D gene is TRBD2 (5 bases). The CDR3 totals 12 residues. Germline V gives CDR1 GTSNPN, CDR2 SVGIG (reference sequence). V was cut by 4 bases and J by 8 bases, with 12 bases left in between. CDR3 nucleotide sequence: TGTGCCTGGACGGTGCTGCGGGATGAGCAGTTCTTC. It translates to CAWTVLRDEQFF. Together with reference TRBV30 and TRBJ2-1, the CDR3 gives the full variable domain: SQTIHQWPATLVQPVGSPLSLECTVEGTSNPNLYWYRQAAGRGLQLLFYSVGIGQISSEVPQNLSASRPQDRQFILSSKKLLLSDSGFYLCAWTVLRDEQFFGPGTRLTVL.

The rearrangement joins TRBV9 to TRBJ2-2; D possibly corresponds to TRBD2 (5 bases). Trimming removed 1 base from V and 0 bases from J, with 7 bases in between. Per germline, CDR1 SGDLS and CDR2 YYNGEE. The CDR3 sequence is 15 residues long. CDR3 bases: TGTGCCAGCAGCGTACTAGCAACGAACACCGGGGAGCTGTTTTTT. This sequence encodes CASSVLATNTGELFF.

The CDR3 DNA follows: TGCAGTGCTAGTCAGGCAGGCTGGTATTCTTACAATCAGCCCCAGCATTTT. Translating gives CSASQAGWYSYNQPQHF. The chain has TRBV20-1 and TRBJ1-5; D is ambiguous. Looked up from germline, CDR1 is DFQATT and CDR2 is SNEGSKA (reference sequence). The CDR3 runs to 17 residues. Trimming shortened V by 3 bases and J by 3 bases, and 21 bases separated the two germline ends.

The chain couples TRBV18 to TRBJ1-1; no clear D gene. Germline assignment: CDR1 KGHSH and CDR2 LQKENI. This CDR3 is built from 12 residues. V was cut by 2 bases and J by 10 bases, with 11 bases left in between. CDR3 nucleotides: TGTGCCAGCTCACCAGGGCAGCCGGTAGCTTTCTTT. Residues: CASSPGQPVAFF.

This clone was observed once. The rearrangement uses TRBV7-2 and TRBJ1-5; a possible D gene is TRBD1 (5 bases). V was trimmed by 4 bases and J by 1 base, leaving 23 bases between them. The CDR3 contains 19 residues. Germline assignment: CDR1 SGHTA and CDR2 FQGNSA. The CDR3 is CASSSPAGPGIWSNQPQHF. As DNA, the CDR3 is TGTGCCAGCAGCTCCCCGGCGGGGCCGGGAATTTGGAGCAATCAGCCCCAGCATTTT.

The gene calls are TRBV27 and TRBJ2-5, with 7 bases that match TRBD1. With 3 bases clipped from V and 3 bases from J, the junction kept 4 bases outside the gene matches. This CDR3 region has 14 residues. CDR1 and CDR2 (germline): MNHEY, SMNVEV (reference sequence). The CDR3 sequence: CASSLDRSEETQYF. The DNA of the CDR3 is TGTGCCAGCAGTTTGGACAGGTCCGAAGAGACCCAGTACTTC.

This sequence joins TRBV28 and TRBJ1-3; the D gene is possibly TRBD1 (5 bases). The CDR3 is made up of 16 amino acids. V lost 2 bases to trimming and J lost 2 bases, with 13 bases between them. The V gene's germline CDR1 is MDHEN and CDR2 SYDVKM. The CDR3 loop is CASSLNQGRAGNTIYF. In DNA form, the CDR3 reads TGTGCCAGCAGTTTAAATCAGGGTAGAGCTGGAAACACCATATATTTT.

The chain recombines TRBV5-8 with TRBJ1-1, with D maybe TRBD1 (6 bases). Trimming pared 1 base from V and 2 bases from J, leaving 15 bases between. The CDR3 has 16 amino acids. Germline V CDR1 and CDR2: SGHTS, YDEGEE. The CDR3 DNA reads TGTGCCAGCAGCTTGCATGCAGGGGCCTTAAACACTGAAGCTTTCTTT. Encoded protein: CASSLHAGALNTEAFF.

The V call is TRBV6-1, the J call TRBJ2-2; weak D call: TRBD1 (5 bases). Trimming removed 1 base at V and 6 bases at J, with 12 bases between. Germline V gives CDR1 MNHNS, CDR2 SASEGT. CDR3 length: 15 amino acids. CDR3 in DNA: TGTGCCAGCAGTGAAGTGACCCAGGGATCCGGGGAGCTGTTTTTT. It is translated as CASSEVTQGSGELFF.

The rearrangement links TRBV29-1 to TRBJ1-5; D call uncertain. The CDR3 is 13 residues long. V was clipped by 4 bases and J by 4 bases, with 11 bases between them. CDR1 is SQVTM, CDR2 ANQGSEA, per germline. CDR3 coding DNA: TGCAGCGTTGGTTGGCAGAAAAATCAGCCCCAGCATTTT. Protein sequence: CSVGWQKNQPQHF.

This rearrangement joins TRBV7-2 to TRBJ1-1; the D is unclear. Germline values: CDR1 SGHTA, CDR2 FQGNSA. This CDR3 region has 15 residues. Trimming took off 1 base at V and 0 bases at J, with 9 bases between the two ends. CDR3 protein: CASSLERRMNTEAFF. The CDR3, as DNA: TGTGCCAGCAGCTTAGAACGGAGGATGAACACTGAAGCTTTCTTT.

This rearrangement joins TRBV5-4 to TRBJ1-2; the D gene is possibly TRBD1 (6 bases). The CDR3 consists of 14 residues. V lost 4 bases and J lost 5, with 15 bases in between. Germline-derived CDR1 and CDR2 are SGHNT and YYREEE (reference sequence). The chain's CDR3 is CASSRDTVSYGYTF. DNA of the CDR3: TGTGCCAGCAGCCGGGACACGGTCTCGTATGGCTACACCTTC.

CDR3 amino acids: CASSWQGSGEKLFF. Written as DNA, the CDR3 is TGTGCCAGCAGTTGGCAGGGTTCTGGTGAAAAACTGTTTTTT. This chain joins TRBV27 and TRBJ1-4; D is possibly TRBD1 (5 bases). Trimming cost V 4 bases and J 7 bases, with 13 bases left between them. Germline V gene data show CDR1 as MNHEY and CDR2 as SMNVEV (reference sequence). The CDR3 consists of 14 residues.

This clone is a singleton in its sample. The chain uses TRBV4-1 and TRBJ2-7; possible D gene TRBD2, 6 bases. The V end lost 4 bases, the J end lost 6 bases, and 13 bases lay between the germline ends. The length of the CDR3 is 13 residues. Germline-derived CDR1 and CDR2 are MGHRA and YSYEKL. The CDR3 spells CASSPRLVREQYF. The CDR3 region has the DNA TGCGCCAGCAGCCCGCGACTAGTGCGCGAGCAGTACTTC.

CDR3 in DNA: TGTGCCAGCAGCTCAACGGTAACGGGAGGGCCATTAGATACGCAGTATTTT. Amino acids: CASSSTVTGGPLDTQYF. The chain joins TRBV7-6 to TRBJ2-3; TRBD2 matches at 8 bases. CDR3 length: 17 amino acids. With V trimmed by 4 bases and J by 5 bases, 14 bases remained unmatched. Germline values: CDR1 SGHVS, CDR2 FNYEAQ. The full variable domain, its missing parts supplied by reference TRBV7-6 and TRBJ2-3, is GAGVSQSPRYKVTKRGQDVALRCDPISGHVSLYWYRQALGQGPEFLTYFNYEAQQDKSGLPNDRFSAERPEGSISTLTIQRTEQRDSAMYRCASSSTVTGGPLDTQYFGPGTRLTVL.

The rearrangement links TRBV5-4 to TRBJ1-1; 9 nucleotides line up with TRBD1. The CDR3 runs to 13 residues. CDR1 and CDR2 from the germline V gene are SGHNT and YYREEE (reference sequence). Germline trimming cut 4 bases from V and 7 bases from J; bases unmatched to any gene: 5. CDR3 protein: CASSMRQGGEAFF. CDR3 in DNA: TGTGCCAGCAGCATGAGACAGGGGGGTGAAGCTTTCTTT. The full variable domain, its missing parts supplied by reference TRBV5-4 and TRBJ1-1, is ETGVTQSPTHLIKTRGQQVTLRCSSQSGHNTVSWYQQALGQGPQFIFQYYREEENGRGNFPPRFSGLQFPNYSSELNVNALELDDSALYLCASSMRQGGEAFFGQGTRLTVV.

V usage is TRBV5-1 and J usage is TRBJ1-3, with a tentative D call TRBD1 (5 bases). Germline CDR1 reads SGHRS; CDR2 reads YFSETQ. This CDR3 is 16 amino acids long. Trimming stripped 0 bases from V and 1 base from J, with 11 bases between. The CDR3: CASSLEGVISGNTIYF. Here the CDR3 DNA reads TGCGCCAGCAGCTTGGAAGGGGTTATTTCTGGAAACACCATATATTTT.

The gene calls are TRBV6-5 and TRBJ1-4; 7 bases are a match to TRBD1. V shed 2 bases, J shed 6 bases, and the junction held 3 bases outside the gene matches. The germline CDR1 and CDR2 sequences are MNHEY and SVGAGI. CDR3 size: 14 residues. CDR3 nucleotides: TGTGCCAGCAGTTACGGCAGGGGGGATGAAAAACTGTTTTTT. It specifies CASSYGRGDEKLFF.

Here the CDR3 reads CASRDDRNQPQHF. For the CDR3, the DNA is TGTGCCAGCAGAGACGACAGGAATCAGCCCCAGCATTTT. The chain recombines TRBV2 with TRBJ1-5; maybe TRBD1 (6 bases). Trimming took off 6 bases at V and 4 bases at J, with 10 bases between the two ends. Germline V gives CDR1 SNHLY, CDR2 FYNNEI. The CDR3 contains 13 residues.

This rearrangement joins TRBV5-4 to TRBJ2-5, with 9 bases that match TRBD2. The CDR3 extends over 17 amino acids. With V trimmed by 1 base and J by 0 bases, 7 bases remained unmatched. Germline-derived CDR1 and CDR2 are SGHNT and YYREEE (reference sequence). Written as DNA, the CDR3 is TGTGCCAGCAGCTTGAATGGAGCGGGAGGCAACCAAGAGACCCAGTACTTC. This codes for CASSLNGAGGNQETQYF.

V is TRBV28 and J is TRBJ1-5; perhaps TRBD1 as D (6 bases). The CDR3 has 17 amino acids. V lost 5 bases and J 2 bases, leaving 19 bases between the germline ends. Germline CDR1 and CDR2: MDHEN and SYDVKM. CDR3 protein: CASSQTPRGKGNQPQHF. CDR3 bases: TGTGCCAGCAGTCAAACCCCCAGGGGAAAAGGCAATCAGCCCCAGCATTTT.